This T cell receptor (beta chain) derives from a study of CD8+CD57+ T cells in acquired aplastic anemia. General study points: Levels of CD8+ Simpson's diversity were not significantly distinct in patients versus controls. There were 25 to 35 CD8+ CDR3 sequences that occurred in both patients and controls.

This clonotype was recorded many times. Its antigen remains unknown. Genomic DNA, the template, was used for profiling of the TCR beta VDJ and CDR3. Each CDR3 protein is one row after TCRdb ran MiXCR on the reads. The sample consists of around 430,000 distinct CDR3 sequences, about a third of them appearing once. Sequenced patients had shown CD8+CD57+ cell expansion by flow cytometry. With no exception, the patients had severe acquired aplastic anemia. Patient blood was sampled before any therapy had been received. Trimming stripped 7 bases from V and 5 bases from J, with 13 bases between. Germline V gene sequence: CDR1 LNHDA, CDR2 SQIVND (reference sequence). The CDR3 length is 13 residues.

The material sequenced was sorted CD4+, CD8+, or CD8+CD57+ T cells (not recorded which) from PBMCs. The rearrangement links TRBV19 to TRBJ2-3; D gene uncertain. The origin of this receptor is a human donor with aplastic anemia. CDR3: CASTLQVGDTQYF. For the CDR3, the DNA is TGTGCCAGTACGTTGCAGGTGGGAGATACGCAGTATTTT.